These 24 T cell receptor beta chains originate from one sample sequenced in a study of cytomegalovirus exposure and HLA in healthy donors. PCR was performed using 60 Vbeta and 13 Jbeta primers. Sequenced by immunoSEQ multiplex PCR; TCRdb stores in-frame clones only, minus some. The sample data list approximately 92,000 clones. The sequenced sample consisted of PBMCs. The receptors derive from a woman in her 30s in good health and CMV-seronegative.

This chain links TRBV19 with TRBJ1-6; 8 nucleotides line up with TRBD1. V shed 4 bases, J shed 9 bases, and the junction held 8 bases outside the gene matches. The CDR3 covers 15 residues. Germline V gives CDR1 LNHDA, CDR2 SQIVND (reference sequence). The CDR3 loop is CASSKGGDRGSPLHF. The CDR3 nucleotides read TGTGCCAGTAGTAAAGGGGGAGACAGGGGTTCACCCCTCCACTTT.

In nucleotides, the CDR3 is TGTGCCTGGAGTGTCTGGAGTGCCTACTCTGGAAACACCATATATTTT. Translating gives CAWSVWSAYSGNTIYF. The J gene is TRBJ1-3, the V gene TRBV30; no reliable D call. The germline CDR1 and CDR2 sequences are GTSNPN and SVGIG (reference sequence). V was pared by 0 bases and J by 0 bases, with 12 bases between. The CDR3 is made up of 16 amino acids.

V is TRBV7-2 and J is TRBJ1-2; 9 bases align to TRBD1. V dropped 5 bases and J dropped 4; count of bases not matched to a gene: 2. The CDR3 totals 13 residues. The germline V gene has CDR1 SGHTA and CDR2 FQGNSA. The CDR3 loop is CASSTTGGYGYTF. The CDR3 coding sequence is TGTGCCAGCAGCACGACAGGGGGCTATGGCTACACCTTC.

This sequence joins TRBV5-1 and TRBJ2-5; maybe TRBD1 (6 bases). CDR1 SGHRS and CDR2 YFSETQ come from the germline V gene. The CDR3 consists of 13 residues. Trimming took off 1 base at V and 3 bases at J, with 7 bases between the two ends. CDR3: CASSLPGEETQYF. The CDR3 nucleotides read TGCGCCAGCAGCTTGCCAGGGGAAGAGACCCAGTACTTC.

The chain is built from TRBV9 and TRBJ2-5, with 7 bases fitting TRBD2. V gave up 4 bases and J gave up 1 base; unmatched junction bases: 7. Germline V lookup: CDR1 SGDLS, CDR2 YYNGEE. This CDR3 has 15 amino acids. As DNA, the CDR3 is TGTGCCAGCAGCCCTTTCCTAGCGGCCCAAGAGACCCAGTACTTC. The encoded protein is CASSPFLAAQETQYF.

V usage is TRBV19 and J usage is TRBJ2-7, with 11 bases fitting TRBD2. The CDR3 extends over 13 amino acids. V dropped 8 bases and J dropped 7; count of bases not matched to a gene: 7. Germline V gene sequence: CDR1 LNHDA, CDR2 SQIVND (reference sequence). In nucleotides, the CDR3 is TGTGCCAGTTCGGGACTAGCGGCTATGGAGCAGTACTTC. This encodes CASSGLAAMEQYF.

The rearrangement links TRBV5-1 to TRBJ2-1; a possible D gene is TRBD2 (6 bases). The CDR3 length is 16 residues. The ends were cut back, 6 bases at V and 0 bases at J, with 16 bases in the middle. Germline V gene data show CDR1 as SGHRS and CDR2 as YFSETQ. The CDR3 region has the DNA TGCGCCAGCACCTCTGTACGGGGGAGCTCCTACAATGAGCAGTTCTTC. Protein: CASTSVRGSSYNEQFF.

The CDR3 nucleotides are TGCGCCAGCAGCCCCCTCGGGGGACAGGGCATCACCGGGGAGCTGTTTTTT. Amino acid sequence: CASSPLGGQGITGELFF. This chain uses TRBV4-1 with TRBJ2-2; 9 positions agree with TRBD1. Germline CDR1 is MGHRA and CDR2 is YSYEKL. With V trimmed by 4 bases and J by 4 bases, 10 bases remained unmatched. The CDR3 has 17 residues.

The rearrangement joins TRBV6-6 to TRBJ1-1; weak D call: TRBD1 (5 bases). Trimming left V 3 bases short and J 3 bases short, with 11 bases between. Germline V gene sequence: CDR1 MNHNY, CDR2 SVGAGI (reference sequence). The CDR3 is made up of 14 amino acids. The CDR3 DNA sequence: TGTGCCAGCAGTTATCGGGGGTATTACACTGAAGCTTTCTTT. The encoded protein is CASSYRGYYTEAFF.

The CDR3 bases are TGTGCCAGCTCACCCAGGACAGGGGAAGCTTTCTTT. Its translation: CASSPRTGEAFF. The gene calls are TRBV18 and TRBJ1-1; TRBD1 agrees at 8 bases. Germline CDR1 is KGHSH and CDR2 is LQKENI. The CDR3 is 12 residues long. J gave up 8 bases and V 3 bases, and 2 bases lay outside the gene matches.

CDR3 DNA: TGTGCCAGCAGCTTGTTTACAGCTCTCCCCTATGGCTACACCTTC. Translated, it gives CASSLFTALPYGYTF. The rearrangement joins TRBV5-4 to TRBJ1-2, with D uncertain. Trimming removed 1 base at V and 4 bases at J, with 14 bases between. The V gene's germline CDR1 is SGHNT and CDR2 YYREEE (reference sequence). This CDR3 spans 15 amino acids. Full variable domain (rest looked up from reference TRBV5-4 and TRBJ1-2): ETGVTQSPTHLIKTRGQQVTLRCSSQSGHNTVSWYQQALGQGPQFIFQYYREEENGRGNFPPRFSGLQFPNYSSELNVNALELDDSALYLCASSLFTALPYGYTFGSGTRLTVV.

V gene TRBV28 combines with J gene TRBJ2-1; TRBD2 matches 11 bases. Trimming cost V 6 bases and J 8 bases; bases outside gene matches: 6. CDR3 length: 14 amino acids. CDR1 is MDHEN, CDR2 SYDVKM, per germline. The CDR3, as DNA: TGTGCCAGCAGGACTAGCGGGGTTTTGGATGAGCAGTTCTTC. As protein: CASRTSGVLDEQFF.

The J gene is TRBJ2-1, the V gene TRBV19, with TRBD2 matching 13 bases. V lost 6 bases and J lost 2; bases outside the gene matches: 1. The CDR3 spans 15 residues. Per the germline V gene, CDR1 is LNHDA and CDR2 is SQIVND (reference sequence). The CDR3 spells CASSTSGGAYNEQFF. The CDR3 DNA follows: TGTGCCAGTAGCACTAGCGGGGGGGCCTACAATGAGCAGTTCTTC.

This rearrangement joins TRBV4-1 to TRBJ1-5; 9 bases are shared with TRBD1. Losses at the gene ends were 5 bases for V and 2 bases for J; bases not matched to a gene: 4. The germline V gene has CDR1 MGHRA and CDR2 YSYEKL. The CDR3 is 15 amino acids. This chain's CDR3 is CASSTWTGGNQPQHF. CDR3 DNA sequence: TGCGCCAGCAGCACCTGGACAGGGGGCAATCAGCCCCAGCATTTT.

J is TRBJ2-7 and V is TRBV19, with a weak D call TRBD1 (6 bases). The CDR3 contains 13 residues. V lost 8 bases and J lost 3, with 14 bases in between. The germline gives CDR1 LNHDA, CDR2 SQIVND (reference sequence). In nucleotides, the CDR3 is TGTGCCAGTCGAGGGGGAGCCCACTACGAGCAGTACTTC. Protein product: CASRGGAHYEQYF.

The chain combines TRBV5-1 with TRBJ1-4; D is perhaps TRBD1 (5 bases). The V end was cut by 3 bases, the J end by 4 bases, with 22 bases between. The CDR3 consists of 18 residues. Germline V gene sequence: CDR1 SGHRS, CDR2 YFSETQ. DNA of the CDR3: TGCGCCAGCAGCTGGAAATATGACAGCGGGGGACTTAATGAAAAACTGTTTTTT. Translated, it gives CASSWKYDSGGLNEKLFF. Variable domain in full (rest from reference TRBV5-1 and TRBJ1-4): KAGVTQTPRYLIKTRGQQVTLSCSPISGHRSVSWYQQTPGQGLQFLFEYFSETQRNKGNFPGRFSGRQFSNSRSEMNVSTLELGDSALYLCASSWKYDSGGLNEKLFFGSGTQLSVL.

The rearrangement links TRBV5-1 to TRBJ2-3, with 8 positions matching TRBD1. Germline CDR1 and CDR2: SGHRS and YFSETQ. V dropped 4 bases and J dropped 4; count of bases not matched to a gene: 2. The CDR3 has 13 amino acids. For the CDR3, the DNA is TGCGCCAGCAGCCAGGGGGCCGCAGATACGCAGTATTTT. Translation gives CASSQGAADTQYF.

This chain joins TRBV18 and TRBJ1-2, with D possibly TRBD1 on 5 matching bases. The ends were cut back, 3 bases at V and 3 bases at J, with 11 bases in the middle. The CDR3 loop spans 14 amino acids. The germline V gene has CDR1 KGHSH and CDR2 LQKENI. CDR3 protein: CASSPGLLDYGYTF. The CDR3 coding sequence is TGTGCCAGCTCACCGGGACTCTTGGACTATGGCTACACCTTC.

J is TRBJ1-2 and V is TRBV19; D unresolved. Trimming removed 5 bases from V and 4 bases from J, with 8 bases in between. This CDR3 has 12 residues. Germline V gives CDR1 LNHDA, CDR2 SQIVND (reference sequence). The CDR3 region is CASSPSSYGYTF. CDR3 in DNA: TGTGCCAGTAGTCCGAGTTCCTATGGCTACACCTTC.

The J gene is TRBJ1-1, the V gene TRBV28; 11 bases match TRBD1. The germline V gene encodes CDR1 MDHEN and CDR2 SYDVKM. J lost 4 bases, V lost 5 bases, and 6 bases had no gene match. CDR3 size: 15 residues. Here the CDR3 reads CASSLGDRGITEAFF. In DNA form, the CDR3 reads TGTGCCAGCAGTCTCGGGGACAGGGGGATCACTGAAGCTTTCTTT.

About this clone: The sample holds other DNA sequences that translate to the same CDR3. V gene TRBV5-6 combines with J gene TRBJ2-7, with 7 bases lining up with TRBD1. Looked up from germline, CDR1 is SGHDT and CDR2 is YYEEEE. Trimming cost V 4 bases and J 4 bases; bases outside gene matches: 5. There are 13 residues in the CDR3. CDR3 protein: CASSLGQSYEQYF. The DNA for the CDR3 is TGTGCCAGCAGCCTGGGACAGTCTTACGAGCAGTACTTC.

The chain recombines TRBV6-5 with TRBJ1-2, with 9 nucleotides matching TRBD1. CDR1 is MNHEY, CDR2 SVGAGI, per germline. This CDR3 has 15 residues. V dropped 0 bases and J dropped 10; count of bases not matched to a gene: 9. The CDR3 loop is CASSYSHSGQGVYTF. As DNA, the CDR3 is TGTGCCAGCAGTTACTCACACTCGGGACAGGGTGTCTACACCTTC.

This rearrangement joins TRBV5-4 to TRBJ2-3; unclear D gene. Trimming took off 3 bases at V and 0 bases at J, with 5 bases between the two ends. The germline gives CDR1 SGHNT, CDR2 YYREEE (reference sequence). The length of the CDR3 is 13 residues. CDR3 sequence (DNA): TGTGCCAGCAGCTCAACTAGCACAGATACGCAGTATTTT. The encoded protein is CASSSTSTDTQYF.

The chain combines TRBV4-1 with TRBJ2-1, with 7 bases lining up with TRBD2. The junction had 0 bases not matched to a gene; V was cut back by 0 bases and J by 1 base. Germline CDR1 and CDR2: MGHRA and YSYEKL. The CDR3 is made up of 15 amino acids. CDR3 loop: CASSQEGGSYNEQFF. The CDR3 DNA is TGCGCCAGCAGCCAAGAGGGGGGGTCCTACAATGAGCAGTTCTTC.